Listed here are 18 T cell receptor beta chains from one sample, sequenced in a study of cytomegalovirus exposure and HLA in healthy donors. The PCR made use of 60 Vbeta and 13 Jbeta primers. Generated by immunoSEQ multiplex PCR, the TCRdb table keeps only in-frame clones and is missing some. Its clone listing holds under 85,000 clones. Sequences were obtained from PBMCs. These receptors were taken from a boy aged 5-17 years in good health and CMV-seronegative.

This chain joins TRBV9 and TRBJ2-5; TRBD1 matches at 7 bases. Germline assignment: CDR1 SGDLS and CDR2 YYNGEE. Trimming cost V 3 bases and J 5 bases; bases outside gene matches: 4. CDR3 size: 13 residues. The CDR3 reads CASSATGIETQYF. CDR3 DNA sequence: TGTGCCAGCAGCGCGACAGGGATTGAGACCCAGTACTTC. Looking up the rest from reference TRBV9 and TRBJ2-5 gives the full variable domain: DSGVTQTPKHLITATGQRVTLRCSPRSGDLSVYWYQQSLDQGLQFLIQYYNGEERAKGNILERFSAQQFPDLHSELNLSSLELGDSALYFCASSATGIETQYFGPGTRLLVL.

The V and J genes are TRBV19 and TRBJ2-3; D is unresolved. CDR3 length: 12 amino acids. V was trimmed by 6 bases and J by 1 base, leaving 5 bases between them. CDR1 and CDR2 from the germline V gene are LNHDA and SQIVND (reference sequence). The CDR3 DNA follows: TGTGCCAGTAGAGGAGGCACAGATACGCAGTATTTT. Protein product: CASRGGTDTQYF. The complete variable domain, with remaining parts taken from reference TRBV19 and TRBJ2-3, reads DGGITQSPKYLFRKEGQNVTLSCEQNLNHDAMYWYRQDPGQGLRLIYYSQIVNDFQKGDIAEGYSVSREKKESFPLTVTSAQKNPTAFYLCASRGGTDTQYFGPGTRLTVL.

This chain joins TRBV11-2 and TRBJ2-1; D may be TRBD2 (5 bases). The CDR3 has 12 residues. Trimming removed 5 bases from V and 8 bases from J, with 10 bases in between. In germline, CDR1 is SGHAT, CDR2 FQNNGV. The CDR3 reads CASSTRVHEQFF. In nucleotides, the CDR3 is TGTGCCAGCAGCACGAGGGTTCATGAGCAGTTCTTC. Complete variable domain (other parts from reference TRBV11-2 and TRBJ2-1): EAGVAQSPRYKIIEKRQSVAFWCNPISGHATLYWYQQILGQGPKLLIQFQNNGVVDDSQLPKDRFSAERLKGVDSTLKIQPAKLEDSAVYLCASSTRVHEQFFGPGTRLTVL.

V and J are TRBV27 and TRBJ2-3; 12 bases line up with TRBD2. Trimming removed 4 bases from V and 8 bases from J; junction bases left unmatched: 7. The germline CDR1 and CDR2 sequences are MNHEY and SMNVEV (reference sequence). The CDR3 loop spans 15 amino acids. As DNA, the CDR3 is TGTGCCAGCAGTTCCCCTAGCGGGAGGGTCGGTACGCAGTATTTT. Protein: CASSSPSGRVGTQYF.

V gene TRBV2 combines with J gene TRBJ1-1; no firm D call. The CDR3 covers 14 residues. Germline V gene sequence: CDR1 SNHLY, CDR2 FYNNEI. V lost 6 bases and J lost 1, with 12 bases in between. CDR3 in amino acids: CASSAELANTEAFF. The CDR3 bases are TGTGCCAGCAGCGCGGAGTTGGCGAACACTGAAGCTTTCTTT.

The chain uses TRBV19 and TRBJ1-2; 8 nucleotides line up with TRBD1. Germline CDR1 and CDR2: LNHDA and SQIVND (reference sequence). There are 17 residues in the CDR3. V lost 3 bases, J lost 4 bases, and 13 bases stayed unmatched. CDR3 sequence reads: CASSMTGVHLSRYGYTF. The DNA for the CDR3 is TGTGCCAGTAGTATGACAGGGGTCCACCTCAGCCGCTATGGCTACACCTTC.

The gene calls are TRBV19 and TRBJ2-2, with D perhaps TRBD1 (6 bases). There are 16 residues in the CDR3. V was clipped by 2 bases and J by 6 bases, with 16 bases between them. CDR1 is LNHDA, CDR2 SQIVND, per germline (reference sequence). The DNA for the CDR3 is TGTGCCAGTAGTATAACCACAGGGCTGGGCGCCGGGGAGCTGTTTTTT. Amino acid sequence: CASSITTGLGAGELFF.

The chain is built from TRBV19 and TRBJ2-2, with 11 bases that match TRBD2. Germline V gene sequence: CDR1 LNHDA, CDR2 SQIVND (reference sequence). The trim removed 5 bases at V and 5 bases at J, leaving 4 bases unmatched. The CDR3 sequence is 15 residues long. CDR3 DNA sequence: TGTGCCAGTAGTCTTGTAGCGGGAGGGACCGGGGAGCTGTTTTTT. This codes for CASSLVAGGTGELFF.

V usage is TRBV6-1 and J usage is TRBJ1-1; D is ambiguous. This CDR3 comprises 14 residues. The V gene's germline CDR1 is MNHNS and CDR2 SASEGT. Trimming took 4 bases from V and 0 from J, leaving 9 bases between them. The CDR3 bases are TGTGCCAGCAGTGCATCGGGATTGAACACTGAAGCTTTCTTT. It specifies CASSASGLNTEAFF.

The genes are TRBV7-2 and TRBJ2-7; 7 bases map to TRBD1. Losses at the gene ends were 3 bases for V and 2 bases for J; bases not matched to a gene: 7. The CDR3 has 15 residues. Germline lookup yields CDR1 SGHTA and CDR2 FQGNSA. The CDR3, as DNA: TGTGCCAGCAGCTTGTCGGGGACAGAGACCTACGAGCAGTACTTC. This gives the protein CASSLSGTETYEQYF.

The chain couples TRBV7-2 to TRBJ2-2, with 9 bases matching TRBD1. Trimming at V came to 6 bases and at J to 7 bases, leaving 3 bases not matched to a gene. The CDR3 covers 13 residues. The germline gives CDR1 SGHTA, CDR2 FQGNSA. The CDR3 DNA reads as TGTGCCAGCAGACGGACAGGGGTCGGGGAGCTGTTTTTT. Its translation: CASRRTGVGELFF.

This chain links TRBV30 with TRBJ2-5, with 10 bases identical to TRBD1. This CDR3 contains 14 residues. Germline CDR1 and CDR2: GTSNPN and SVGIG (reference sequence). V shed 6 bases, J shed 6 bases, and the junction held 10 bases outside the gene matches. CDR3 in amino acids: CACSLGQGVQTQYF. The CDR3 coding sequence is TGTGCCTGTTCCCTTGGACAGGGGGTGCAGACCCAGTACTTC.

The chain carries TRBV19 and TRBJ1-5, with 8 bases aligning to TRBD1. The germline CDR1 and CDR2 sequences are LNHDA and SQIVND (reference sequence). Trimming took 6 bases from V and 4 from J; bases not matched to a gene: 11. This CDR3 spans 16 amino acids. The CDR3 DNA sequence: TGTGCCAGTAGAGCCGGGACAGGAGTTTCTAATCAGCCCCAGCATTTT. It specifies CASRAGTGVSNQPQHF.

The J gene is TRBJ1-5, the V gene TRBV10-1; TRBD1 is a possible D gene (6 bases). CDR1 WNHNN and CDR2 SYGVQD come from the germline V gene (reference sequence). V was pared by 6 bases and J by 6 bases, with 15 bases between. The CDR3 contains 14 residues. Here the CDR3 reads CASSGQLDRQPQHF. The CDR3 nucleotides are TGCGCCAGCAGCGGACAGCTGGACCGTCAGCCCCAGCATTTT.

This chain joins TRBV11-1 and TRBJ1-4; TRBD1 is a possible D gene (5 bases). Germline V CDR1 and CDR2: SGHAT, FQDESV (reference sequence). The CDR3 is 15 amino acids. V was pared by 5 bases and J by 0 bases, with 10 bases between. CDR3 nucleotide sequence: TGTGCCAGCAGCACGACAGATGCAACTAATGAAAAACTGTTTTTT. Its translation: CASSTTDATNEKLFF.

The chain combines TRBV27 with TRBJ1-2; TRBD1 matches at 7 bases. V was pared by 5 bases and J by 4 bases, with 4 bases of the junction left unmatched. The CDR3 length is 13 residues. The V gene's germline CDR1 is MNHEY and CDR2 SMNVEV (reference sequence). The CDR3 sequence is CASSDRGLYGYTF. CDR3 DNA: TGTGCCAGCAGTGATAGGGGGCTCTATGGCTACACCTTC.

The V call is TRBV30, the J call TRBJ2-7; D is perhaps TRBD1 (6 bases). V shed 5 bases and J shed 0 bases, with 14 bases lying between them. This CDR3 is built from 14 residues. CDR1 is GTSNPN and CDR2 is SVGIG in the germline V gene (reference sequence). The CDR3 DNA is TGTGCCTGGGCTTCAGGACAGCCCTCCTACGAGCAGTACTTC. Its translation: CAWASGQPSYEQYF.

The CDR3 loop reads CAGGDSSYNEQFF. CDR3 in DNA: TGTGCCGGAGGTGATAGCTCCTACAATGAGCAGTTCTTC. The gene calls are TRBV6-1 and TRBJ2-1; weak D call: TRBD2 (5 bases). The CDR3 spans 13 residues. Germline lookup yields CDR1 MNHNS and CDR2 SASEGT. Trimming removed 11 bases from V and 0 bases from J, with 11 bases in between.